This T cell receptor (beta chain) was found in a study of graft-versus-host responses after intestinal transplantation. Looking at the study overall: Grafts were multivisceral, liver-intestinal, or isolated intestinal. Recipients were all induced with anti-thymocyte globulin, then given tacrolimus and steroids for two to three years. Study results and limitations: Present in recipient marrow, GvH clones included some that appeared first in ileum or blood.

About this clone itself: Its target is unknown.

Repertoires were generated with immunoSEQ multiplex PCR, while TCRdb's copy carries only in-frame clones and drops some. Among about 47,000 clones listed, around 95% were seen once. CDR3 length: 15 residues. Per the germline V gene, CDR1 is SGHAT and CDR2 is FQNNGV. The V and J ends lost 5 bases and 3 bases respectively, with 16 bases between them. J is TRBJ1-2 and V is TRBV11-2, with a tentative D call TRBD1 (6 bases). The starting material was unstimulated CD8+ T cells sorted from spleen or lymph node cells, obtained before transplant. This TCR came from a human donor who was the organ donor for an intestinal transplant. The DNA of the CDR3 is TGTGCCAGCAGCGGGACGGAGGGGGGTTACTATGGCTACACCTTC. Translating it yields CASSGTEGGYYGYTF. The complete variable domain, with remaining parts taken from reference TRBV11-2 and TRBJ1-2, reads EAGVAQSPRYKIIEKRQSVAFWCNPISGHATLYWYQQILGQGPKLLIQFQNNGVVDDSQLPKDRFSAERLKGVDSTLKIQPAKLEDSAVYLCASSGTEGGYYGYTFGSGTRLTVV.